A selection of T cell receptor beta chains follows, all from one sample in a study of blood T cell repertoires in COVID-19. Only in-frame clones appear in the TCRdb table, and some are missing; sequencing was by immunoSEQ multiplex PCR. Among some 180,000 clones listed, approximately 85% were seen once. The specimen was PBMCs or T cells enriched from blood (not recorded which). The receptor source for this set is a man aged 35 to 55 who had recovered from COVID-19. Each CDR3 is given with its conserved first and last residue. D genes are given only for firm matches. Size tells how often a clone was seen (once, few, many) or the class of an expanded clone, and some rows leave it out.

j_gene: TRBJ1-4; abundance: NA; d_gene: NA; v_gene: TRBV7-3; len: 15; CDR3nt: TGTGCCAGCAGCCTGAATGGCAGGGGAGAGGAAAAACTGTTTTTT; CDR3aa: CASSLNGRGEEKLFF
j_gene: TRBJ1-2; abundance: NA; d_gene: NA; v_gene: TRBV5-4; len: 16; CDR3nt: TGTGCCAGCAGCCTAGGCGCAATGGGTTCCTCTGAGCGCTACACCTTC; CDR3aa: CASSLGAMGSSERYTF
j_gene: TRBJ2-7; abundance: NA; d_gene: NA; v_gene: TRBV14; len: 14; CDR3nt: TGTGCCAGCAGCCAAGGAGGGACATACTACGAGCAGTACTTC; CDR3aa: CASSQGGTYYEQYF
j_gene: TRBJ1-2; abundance: NA; d_gene: NA; v_gene: TRBV2; len: 13; CDR3nt: TGTGCCAGCAGTGAAGACAGGGACGGTGGCTACACCTTC; CDR3aa: CASSEDRDGGYTF
j_gene: TRBJ1-3; abundance: NA; d_gene: TRBD1; v_gene: TRBV24-1; len: 14; CDR3nt: TGTGCCACCAGTGATGACGGACAGGGGTCCACCATATATTTT; CDR3aa: CATSDDGQGSTIYF
j_gene: TRBJ2-7; abundance: NA; d_gene: TRBD2; v_gene: TRBV18; len: 14; CDR3nt: TGTGCCAGCTCACCCTACCGGGGGGCCTACGAGCAGTACTTC; CDR3aa: CASSPYRGAYEQYF
j_gene: TRBJ1-2; abundance: NA; d_gene: TRBD1; v_gene: TRBV7-3; len: 13; CDR3nt: TGTGCCAGCAGCCCAGACAGGGGCTATGGCTACACCTTC; CDR3aa: CASSPDRGYGYTF
j_gene: TRBJ1-5; abundance: NA; d_gene: NA; v_gene: TRBV19; len: 13; CDR3nt: TGTGCCAGTAGTATGGCCGTCAATCAGCCCCAGCATTTT; CDR3aa: CASSMAVNQPQHF
j_gene: TRBJ2-7; abundance: NA; d_gene: NA; v_gene: TRBV7-3; len: 14; CDR3nt: TGTGCCAGCAGCTTAAATCCAGGATCCTACGAGCAGTACTTC; CDR3aa: CASSLNPGSYEQYF
j_gene: TRBJ1-6; abundance: NA; d_gene: NA; v_gene: TRBV19; len: 14; CDR3nt: TGTGCCAGTAGTATAGCGGGGGGAAGGTCACCCCTCCACTTT; CDR3aa: CASSIAGGRSPLHF
j_gene: TRBJ1-4; abundance: NA; d_gene: NA; v_gene: TRBV12-3/TRBV12-4; len: 10; CDR3nt: TGTGCCAGCGCCGGGGGTCGACTGTTTTTT; CDR3aa: CASAGGRLFF
j_gene: TRBJ1-3; abundance: NA; d_gene: NA; v_gene: TRBV5-5; len: 15; CDR3nt: TGTGCCAGCAGCTTGTATCCCGGGGAAGGAAACACCATATATTTT; CDR3aa: CASSLYPGEGNTIYF
j_gene: TRBJ2-1; abundance: NA; d_gene: TRBD2; v_gene: TRBV6-5; len: 14; CDR3nt: TGTGCCAGCAGGGATAGCGGGGGGACCAATGAGCAGTTCTTC; CDR3aa: CASRDSGGTNEQFF
j_gene: TRBJ2-2; abundance: many; d_gene: TRBD2; v_gene: TRBV9; len: 15; CDR3nt: TGTGCCAGCGGATCGGAACTAGCGGGGACCGGGGAGCTGTTTTTT; CDR3aa: CASGSELAGTGELFF
j_gene: TRBJ2-7; abundance: NA; d_gene: NA; v_gene: TRBV11-3; len: 13; CDR3nt: TGTGCCAGCAGCCCGGACAGTGCCTACGAGCAGTACTTC; CDR3aa: CASSPDSAYEQYF
j_gene: TRBJ2-7; abundance: NA; d_gene: NA; v_gene: TRBV7-9; len: 13; CDR3nt: TGTGCCAGCAGCTTTGGACAGAGCTACGAGCAGTACTTC; CDR3aa: CASSFGQSYEQYF
j_gene: TRBJ1-1; abundance: NA; d_gene: NA; v_gene: TRBV30; len: 13; CDR3nt: TGTGCCTGGAGAGGGGTAATGAACACTGAAGCTTTCTTT; CDR3aa: CAWRGVMNTEAFF
j_gene: TRBJ2-2; abundance: NA; d_gene: NA; v_gene: TRBV5-1; len: 14; CDR3nt: TGCGCCAGCAGCAACCAGGACATCGCCGGGGAGCTGTTTTTT; CDR3aa: CASSNQDIAGELFF
j_gene: TRBJ1-6; abundance: once; d_gene: TRBD1; v_gene: TRBV27; len: 19; CDR3nt: TGTGCCAGCAGTTTAAGGGGGACAGGGGGCCGATTGATACATTCACCCCTCCACTTT; CDR3aa: CASSLRGTGGRLIHSPLHF
j_gene: TRBJ1-2; abundance: NA; d_gene: TRBD1; v_gene: TRBV6-5; len: 14; CDR3nt: TGTGCCAGCAGGGACAGGGGGCGACTCTATGGCTACACCTTC; CDR3aa: CASRDRGRLYGYTF
j_gene: TRBJ2-4; abundance: NA; d_gene: TRBD2; v_gene: TRBV27; len: 17; CDR3nt: TGTGCCAGCAGTTTAACGGGGGGGCTATTAGCCAAAAACATTCAGTACTTC; CDR3aa: CASSLTGGLLAKNIQYF
j_gene: TRBJ1-1; abundance: NA; d_gene: NA; v_gene: TRBV5-4; len: 14; CDR3nt: TGTGCCAGCAGCTTGAACGGGGGGGGCTTTGAAGCTTTCTTT; CDR3aa: CASSLNGGGFEAFF
j_gene: TRBJ2-7; abundance: NA; d_gene: NA; v_gene: TRBV27; len: 14; CDR3nt: TGTGCCAGCAGTTCCCGGGGACACGGATACGAGCAGTACTTC; CDR3aa: CASSSRGHGYEQYF
j_gene: TRBJ1-2; abundance: NA; d_gene: NA; v_gene: TRBV29-1; len: 11; CDR3nt: TGCAGCGTTGAAAAGGGGCTTGGCTACACCTTC; CDR3aa: CSVEKGLGYTF
j_gene: TRBJ2-7; abundance: few; d_gene: TRBD1; v_gene: TRBV5-4; len: 15; CDR3nt: TGTGCCAGCAGCAAAGCGGGACAGGGATACTACGAGCAGTACTTC; CDR3aa: CASSKAGQGYYEQYF
j_gene: TRBJ2-2; abundance: NA; d_gene: NA; v_gene: TRBV19; len: 16; CDR3nt: TGTGCCAGTAGTTCTATGATGACACTGAACACCGGGGAGCTGTTTTTT; CDR3aa: CASSSMMTLNTGELFF
j_gene: TRBJ1-2; abundance: NA; d_gene: TRBD1; v_gene: TRBV19; len: 17; CDR3nt: TGTGCCAGTAGTATAATGGTAAATCAGCCCAACAGGGGTGGCTACACCTTC; CDR3aa: CASSIMVNQPNRGGYTF
j_gene: TRBJ1-1; abundance: NA; d_gene: NA; v_gene: TRBV5-1; len: 13; CDR3nt: TGCGCCAGCAGCACGGTGCCGAACACTGAAGCTTTCTTT; CDR3aa: CASSTVPNTEAFF
j_gene: TRBJ1-2; abundance: NA; d_gene: NA; v_gene: TRBV12-3/TRBV12-4; len: 13; CDR3nt: TGTGCCAGCAGTGCGGGACCGACCGTATGGGGGGCCTTC; CDR3aa: CASSAGPTVWGAF
j_gene: TRBJ2-7; abundance: NA; d_gene: NA; v_gene: TRBV5-1; len: 14; CDR3nt: TGCGCCAGCAGCTTGGCTCGCGGGAATGGCGAGCAGTACTTC; CDR3aa: CASSLARGNGEQYF
j_gene: TRBJ2-1; abundance: NA; d_gene: TRBD2; v_gene: TRBV5-1; len: 16; CDR3nt: TGCGCCAGCAGCTTGGGAAGCGGGGGGGCCTACAATGAGCAGTTCTTC; CDR3aa: CASSLGSGGAYNEQFF
j_gene: TRBJ2-2; abundance: NA; d_gene: TRBD1; v_gene: TRBV2; len: 14; CDR3nt: TGTGCCAGCAAGAGGGGGCCGGACACCGGGGAGCTGTTTTTT; CDR3aa: CASKRGPDTGELFF
j_gene: TRBJ1-2; abundance: NA; d_gene: NA; v_gene: TRBV19; len: 14; CDR3nt: TGTGCCAGTAGTCTCGGCCTTGGACGAGGGGGCTACACCTTC; CDR3aa: CASSLGLGRGGYTF
j_gene: TRBJ2-1; abundance: NA; d_gene: TRBD2; v_gene: TRBV18; len: 15; CDR3nt: TGTGCCAGCTCACCACGGCGGGAGGGCCCCGGTGAGCAGTTCTTC; CDR3aa: CASSPRREGPGEQFF
j_gene: TRBJ2-1; abundance: NA; d_gene: TRBD1; v_gene: TRBV7-9; len: 13; CDR3nt: TGTGCCAGCAAACAGGGGACCTACAATGAGCAGTTCTTC; CDR3aa: CASKQGTYNEQFF
j_gene: TRBJ1-1; abundance: NA; d_gene: NA; v_gene: TRBV18; len: 15; CDR3nt: TGTGCCAGCTCACCCTTTGTAGCGGAGAACACTGAAGCTTTCTTT; CDR3aa: CASSPFVAENTEAFF
j_gene: TRBJ1-3; abundance: NA; d_gene: NA; v_gene: TRBV4-1; len: 17; CDR3nt: TGCGCCAGCAGCCAAGTGGGACCGGGACTAGGAGGAAACACCATATATTTT; CDR3aa: CASSQVGPGLGGNTIYF
j_gene: TRBJ1-4; abundance: NA; d_gene: NA; v_gene: TRBV10-3; len: 14; CDR3nt: TGTGCCATCAGTGAGTCGGGGAGCAATGAAAAACTGTTTTTT; CDR3aa: CAISESGSNEKLFF
j_gene: TRBJ1-1; abundance: NA; d_gene: TRBD1; v_gene: TRBV7-6; len: 13; CDR3nt: TGTGCCAGCAGCTTAGGGACAGGGGTTGAAGCTTTCTTT; CDR3aa: CASSLGTGVEAFF
j_gene: TRBJ2-1; abundance: NA; d_gene: NA; v_gene: TRBV12-3/TRBV12-4; len: 12; CDR3nt: TGTGCCAGCAGCCGCGACATCAATGAGCAGTTCTTC; CDR3aa: CASSRDINEQFF
j_gene: TRBJ1-1; abundance: NA; d_gene: NA; v_gene: TRBV19; len: 12; CDR3nt: TGTGCCAGTAGTAATCGGAACACTGAAGCTTTCTTT; CDR3aa: CASSNRNTEAFF
j_gene: TRBJ2-1; abundance: NA; d_gene: TRBD2; v_gene: TRBV19; len: 12; CDR3nt: TGTGCCAGTAGACTTGGGGGGACTAAGCAGTTCTTC; CDR3aa: CASRLGGTKQFF
j_gene: TRBJ1-2; abundance: NA; d_gene: NA; v_gene: TRBV4-1; len: 15; CDR3nt: TGCGCCAGCAGCCCGCAAATCGGGGAGAGCTATGGCTACACCTTC; CDR3aa: CASSPQIGESYGYTF
j_gene: TRBJ2-2; abundance: NA; d_gene: NA; v_gene: TRBV11-3; len: 15; CDR3nt: TGTGCCAGCAGCTTCCTAGTAGGCAGGGCCGGGGAGCTGTTTTTT; CDR3aa: CASSFLVGRAGELFF
j_gene: TRBJ2-4; abundance: NA; d_gene: TRBD2; v_gene: TRBV27; len: 14; CDR3nt: TGTGCCAGCAGGGTACTAGCGGGGGGAAACATTCAGTACTTC; CDR3aa: CASRVLAGGNIQYF
j_gene: TRBJ1-2; abundance: NA; d_gene: NA; v_gene: TRBV28; len: 13; CDR3nt: TGTGCCAGCAGTTTCGGCGGGATCTATGGCTACACCTTC; CDR3aa: CASSFGGIYGYTF
j_gene: TRBJ2-3; abundance: NA; d_gene: TRBD1; v_gene: TRBV28; len: 15; CDR3nt: TGTGCCAGCAGTACCCCTGGACAGGGCACAGATACGCAGTATTTT; CDR3aa: CASSTPGQGTDTQYF
j_gene: TRBJ1-2; abundance: NA; d_gene: NA; v_gene: TRBV3-1/TRBV3-2; len: 14; CDR3nt: TGTGCCAGCAGCCAAGATCCGTCAGGCTATGGCTACACCTTC; CDR3aa: CASSQDPSGYGYTF
j_gene: TRBJ1-2; abundance: once; d_gene: NA; v_gene: TRBV12-5; len: 14; CDR3nt: TGTGCTAGTGGTTTGCAGCGGGACAACTATGGCTACACCTTC; CDR3aa: CASGLQRDNYGYTF
j_gene: TRBJ2-5; abundance: NA; d_gene: TRBD2; v_gene: TRBV2; len: 16; CDR3nt: TGTGCCAGCAGTAGGTTGGCGGGAGGGCCTCAAGAGACCCAGTACTTC; CDR3aa: CASSRLAGGPQETQYF
j_gene: TRBJ2-1; abundance: NA; d_gene: TRBD2; v_gene: TRBV12-3/TRBV12-4; len: 12; CDR3nt: TGTGCCAGCAGTTTGCGCGGGAGGGCCCGGTTCTTC; CDR3aa: CASSLRGRARFF
j_gene: TRBJ1-6; abundance: NA; d_gene: NA; v_gene: TRBV27; len: 13; CDR3nt: TGTGCCAGCAGCCCAGGAACGTATTCACCCCTCCACTTT; CDR3aa: CASSPGTYSPLHF
j_gene: TRBJ1-2; abundance: few; d_gene: TRBD1; v_gene: TRBV5-1; len: 13; CDR3nt: TGCGCCAGCGGAAACAGGGGAGACTATGGCTACACCTTC; CDR3aa: CASGNRGDYGYTF
j_gene: TRBJ2-7; abundance: NA; d_gene: NA; v_gene: TRBV5-1; len: 15; CDR3nt: TGCGCCAGCAGCTTGGATCCAGCGGTATCCTACGAGCAGTACTTC; CDR3aa: CASSLDPAVSYEQYF
j_gene: TRBJ2-6; abundance: few; d_gene: NA; v_gene: TRBV7-9; len: 15; CDR3nt: TGTGCCAGCAGGCACAGGGAATCTGGGGCCAACGTCCTGACTTTC; CDR3aa: CASRHRESGANVLTF
j_gene: TRBJ1-2; abundance: NA; d_gene: TRBD1; v_gene: TRBV12-5; len: 15; CDR3nt: TGTGCTAGTGGTTTGGGAGGGACAGTCATCTATGGCTACACCTTC; CDR3aa: CASGLGGTVIYGYTF
j_gene: TRBJ1-2; abundance: NA; d_gene: TRBD1; v_gene: TRBV30; len: 11; CDR3nt: TGTGCCTGGAGGGACAGGGATGGCTACACCTTC; CDR3aa: CAWRDRDGYTF